This is a list of T cell receptor beta chains from one sample in a study of cytomegalovirus exposure and HLA in healthy donors. Clones were sequenced by immunoSEQ multiplex PCR, and TCRdb holds only the in-frame ones, with some missing. Among 65,000 to 100,000 clones listed, roughly 77% were seen once. Sequenced: PBMCs. The source of these receptors is a woman in her 40s in good health and CMV-seropositive. Each CDR3 is given without its conserved first and last residue. A D gene is named only where the DNA matches it firmly.

j_call d_call v_call cdr3_aa
TRBJ1-2 NA TRBV4-2 ASTPQRPNLEGYT
TRBJ2-2 TRBD1 TRBV19 ASSGTGTNTGELF
TRBJ2-5 TRBD2 TRBV7-2 ASSSVAGVGETQY
TRBJ1-1 NA TRBV5-1 ASSLDPTGSAEAF
TRBJ2-7 TRBD1 TRBV30 AWNPGQSLVHEQY
TRBJ2-7 TRBD1 TRBV30 AWSVGQVYEQY
TRBJ2-1 TRBD2 TRBV10-3 AISPGLGNTNEQF
TRBJ2-7 TRBD2 TRBV6-5 ASSYSRGRASEQY
TRBJ2-5 TRBD1 TRBV9 ASSVKGQGAEETQY
TRBJ2-7 NA TRBV5-1 ASSLDGYYEQY
TRBJ2-3 TRBD1 TRBV29-1 SAKTGRGDTQY
TRBJ1-1 NA TRBV7-7 ASSLGRWGQGLNTEAF
TRBJ2-7 TRBD2 TRBV25-1 ASSEAGLAGDYEQY
TRBJ1-1 TRBD1 TRBV29-1 SVGMAGGPLPTEAF
TRBJ2-7 TRBD1 TRBV12-5 ASGLVWDRAAYEQY
TRBJ1-2 NA TRBV19 ARYELGTVAIYGYT
TRBJ1-5 NA TRBV28 ASSSAGGSNQPQH
TRBJ1-2 TRBD1 TRBV28 ASSTQGEYGYT
TRBJ2-7 TRBD1 TRBV6-5 ASSYSADRDYEQY
TRBJ2-3 TRBD2 TRBV5-1 ASSLGGSGRPSDTQY
TRBJ2-1 NA TRBV29-1 SVAPFGQYNEQF
TRBJ2-7 TRBD2 TRBV27 ASSLSSGGGGIYEQY
TRBJ1-1 NA TRBV5-5 ASSWVSGTEAF
TRBJ2-1 TRBD1 TRBV5-5 ASSPRPGGDNEQF
TRBJ2-7 NA TRBV19 ASSLNSREQY
TRBJ1-2 NA TRBV20-1 HIRMLYGYT
TRBJ2-7 TRBD2 TRBV4-2 ASSPGLISSYEQY
TRBJ2-1 TRBD1 TRBV29-1 TVDPQGVEQF
TRBJ1-2 NA TRBV27 ASSKAGIANYGYT